This T cell receptor (beta chain) came from a study of T-cell reconstitution after alpha-beta-depleted transplantation in children. Whole-study results and caveats: In patients about two months after transplant, alpha-beta T cells reportedly arose from several hundred expanded graft clones.

Remarks on this clonotype: Its antigen is as yet unknown. At one boundary the junction diverges from the germline segment, which might be a read error.

The CDR3 covers 13 residues. Germline lookup yields CDR1 MDHEN and CDR2 SYDVKM. The TCRbeta library incorporated unique molecular identifiers. TCRdb processed the PCR reads anew with MiXCR; each CDR3 protein has one entry. Among around 250,000 distinct CDR3 sequences listed, approximately 8.9% were seen once. The sequence came from a male patient younger than 18 who had a stem cell transplant for acute lymphoblastic leukemia, so the T cells may come from the graft donor. The source material was PBMCs, mostly from graft donor cells, sampled 180 days after TCRalphabeta/CD19-depleted stem cell transplant. The genes are TRBV28 and TRBJ1-4; D not resolved. The CDR3 bases are TGTGCCAGCAGTTTATCGGGGAATGAAAGACTGTTTTTT. Translated: CASSLSGNERLFF.